What follows are 9 T cell receptor beta chains derived from one specimen sequenced in a study of T-cell memory formation after mild COVID-19. TCRdb re-derived calls from the 5' RACE reads in MiXCR, one entry per CDR3 protein. The sample contains fewer than 30,000 distinct CDR3 sequences, 9% to 15% of which appear only once. The sequencing sample was made of PBMCs or a T cell subset sorted from them (not recorded which). These receptors were obtained from an adult woman who had mild COVID-19 (a few samples of this study predate the infection). Cell type and time point are not known.

The rearrangement uses TRBV29-1 and TRBJ2-1, with 7 bases aligning to TRBD2. This CDR3 contains 12 residues. Germline assignment: CDR1 SQVTM and CDR2 ANQGSEA. V was clipped by 4 bases and J by 7 bases; unmatched bases: 4. As DNA, the CDR3 is TGCAGCGTTGTGCGGGAGCGGAATGAGCAGTTCTTC. Translated: CSVVRERNEQFF.

This clonotype was seen at least ten times. The chain joins TRBV5-6 to TRBJ2-3; no clear D gene. CDR1 is SGHDT, CDR2 YYEEEE, per germline. V dropped 0 bases and J dropped 6 bases, with 2 bases sitting between them. The CDR3 covers 11 residues. This CDR3 is CASSLVDTQYF. Here the CDR3 DNA reads TGTGCCAGCAGCTTGGTGGATACGCAGTATTTT.

Many counts were recorded for this clonotype. The chain links TRBV20-1 to TRBJ2-3, with TRBD2 matching over 11 bases. This CDR3 has 16 residues. The J segment lost 5 bases and the V segment lost 3 bases, leaving 10 bases of the junction unmatched. Germline lookup yields CDR1 DFQATT and CDR2 SNEGSKA (reference sequence). The CDR3 nucleotides read TGCAGTGCTAGGAATTCGCTAGCGGGAGGAATAGATACGCAGTATTTT. As protein: CSARNSLAGGIDTQYF.

This clonotype was seen at least ten times. This chain joins TRBV9 and TRBJ2-2; perhaps TRBD2 as D (5 bases). The germline V gene has CDR1 SGDLS and CDR2 YYNGEE. The V end was cut by 4 bases, the J end by 5 bases, with 12 bases between. This CDR3 has 14 residues. The CDR3 protein is CASSLSPGTGELFF. In nucleotides, the CDR3 is TGTGCCAGCAGCCTATCCCCGGGGACCGGGGAGCTGTTTTTT.

This clonotype was seen many times. The chain couples TRBV5-1 to TRBJ2-1; possibly TRBD2 for D (5 bases). CDR1 and CDR2 (germline): SGHRS, YFSETQ. Trimming took off 4 bases at V and 10 bases at J, with 15 bases between the two ends. The CDR3 runs 13 residues. CDR3 DNA sequence: TGCGCCAGCAGCGGAACAGATTCGGGAGAGCAGTTCTTC. Amino acids: CASSGTDSGEQFF.

This clonotype occurred many times. This chain joins TRBV5-1 and TRBJ2-2, with 7 nucleotides matching TRBD1. The CDR3 loop spans 16 amino acids. Germline CDR1 and CDR2: SGHRS and YFSETQ. J gave up 2 bases and V 1 base, and 5 bases lay outside the gene matches. The CDR3 nucleotides are TGCGCCAGCAGCTTGTCGACAGGGAGAAACACCGGGGAGCTGTTTTTT. This codes for CASSLSTGRNTGELFF. Drawing the rest from reference TRBV5-1 and TRBJ2-2, the complete variable domain is KAGVTQTPRYLIKTRGQQVTLSCSPISGHRSVSWYQQTPGQGLQFLFEYFSETQRNKGNFPGRFSGRQFSNSRSEMNVSTLELGDSALYLCASSLSTGRNTGELFFGEGSRLTVL.

This clonotype was detected many times. V usage is TRBV5-1 and J usage is TRBJ1-1, with TRBD1 identical over 9 bases. Per germline, CDR1 SGHRS and CDR2 YFSETQ. J gave up 1 base and V 1 base, and 11 bases lay outside the gene matches. CDR3 length: 18 amino acids. DNA for the CDR3: TGCGCCAGCAGCTTGAACCCCCGGGACAGGGCCCCGAACACTGAAGCTTTCTTT. It specifies CASSLNPRDRAPNTEAFF.

This clonotype was found many times. This chain uses TRBV25-1 with TRBJ2-3; 10 positions agree with TRBD1. The V and J ends lost 3 bases and 2 bases, in that order; junction bases with no gene match: 8. The germline gives CDR1 MGHDK, CDR2 SYGVNS. The CDR3 has 17 amino acids. The CDR3 sequence: CASSEDRGQGSTDTQYF. CDR3 coding DNA: TGTGCCAGCAGTGAGGATAGGGGACAGGGGTCCACAGATACGCAGTATTTT.

This clonotype was counted ten times or more. V is TRBV28 and J is TRBJ2-1; TRBD1 matches 10 bases. The CDR3 length is 15 residues. CDR1 and CDR2 from the germline V gene are MDHEN and SYDVKM. V was clipped by 6 bases and J by 7 bases; unmatched bases: 9. The CDR3 loop is CASRSRDRGLNEQFF. In nucleotides, the CDR3 is TGTGCCAGCAGATCGCGGGACAGGGGACTTAATGAGCAGTTCTTC.